This T cell receptor (beta chain) stems from a study of beta chain features in type 1 diabetes. About the research overall: Across all samples, fewer than 140 million sorted cells were examined.

The sequenced template was cDNA made from the entire isolated RNA. Assay: immunoSEQ multiplex PCR; the TCRdb copy retains only in-frame clones and omits some. The sample lists some 410,000 clones, 14% occurring once. Only a few counts were recorded for this clone. The receptor's source is a man younger than 45 in good health. The sample consisted of naive CD4+ T cells from blood.

CDR3 sequence reads: CASSQRSGGRYEQYF. The CDR3 nucleotides are TGTGCCAGCAGCCAGCGGAGCGGGGGAAGGTACGAGCAGTACTTC. The chain carries TRBV7-2 and TRBJ2-7, with 8 bases fitting TRBD2. Trimming at V came to 5 bases and at J to 4 bases, leaving 10 bases not matched to a gene. CDR1 and CDR2 from the germline V gene are SGHTA and FQGNSA. This CDR3 comprises 15 residues.